The present entry profiles one T cell receptor beta chain with its context. The target antigen is unknown. This record belongs to a study of T cell responses to AZD1222 COVID-19 vaccine. Measured with immunoSEQ multiplex PCR; TCRdb has only the in-frame clones, and not every one. The repertoire holds over 150,000 clones, with 80% to 95% as singletons. Study-level findings and limits: Baseline serostatus was positive in only six AZD1222 recipients. Donors skewed white British and female; clonal diversity was possibly underestimated. Repertoire sampling occurred only after the peak T cell response. Spike-specific TCRs gained breadth and depth after people received two AZD1222 doses.

The germline V and J ends were trimmed by 5 bases and 5 bases, with 12 bases remaining between them. CDR1 is SGHTA, CDR2 FQGNSA, per germline. The CDR3 runs 13 residues. The clonotype comes from an adult in good health. The sample was peripheral blood, taken on day 0 of AZD1222 vaccination. The gene calls are TRBV7-2 and TRBJ1-1, with D possibly being TRBD1 (5 bases). CDR3 sequence: CASSLTRGTEAFF. The CDR3 nucleotides are TGTGCCAGCAGCCTTACACGGGGGACTGAAGCTTTCTTT.